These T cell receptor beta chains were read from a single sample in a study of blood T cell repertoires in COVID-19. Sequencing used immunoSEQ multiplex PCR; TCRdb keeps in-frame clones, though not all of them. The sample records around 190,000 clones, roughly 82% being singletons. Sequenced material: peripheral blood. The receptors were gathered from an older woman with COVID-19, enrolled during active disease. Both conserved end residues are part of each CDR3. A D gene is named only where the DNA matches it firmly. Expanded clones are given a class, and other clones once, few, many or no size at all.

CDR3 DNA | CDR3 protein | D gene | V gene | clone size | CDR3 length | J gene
TGCGCCAGCAGCTTGTCTAGCGGATCCTACAATGAGCAGTTCTTC | CASSLSSGSYNEQFF | TRBD2 | TRBV5-1 | NA | 15 | TRBJ2-1
TGTGCCAGCAGCACCTCATACTCTACCGAGACCCAGTACTTC | CASSTSYSTETQYF | NA | TRBV5-4 | NA | 14 | TRBJ2-5
TGTGCCAGCAATCCAGCGGGGGGCTACAATGAGCAGTTCTTC | CASNPAGGYNEQFF | TRBD2 | TRBV9 | NA | 14 | TRBJ2-1
TGCGCCAGCAGCCCAATAACAGGAAGCTCTGGGGCCAACGTCCTGACTTTC | CASSPITGSSGANVLTF | NA | TRBV4-1 | NA | 17 | TRBJ2-6
TGTGCCAGCAGCCAACCGACAGGGGATGACACCGGGGAGCTGTTTTTT | CASSQPTGDDTGELFF | TRBD1 | TRBV11-1 | NA | 16 | TRBJ2-2
TGCGCCAGCAGGACAGAACTGAGCTCCTATAATTCACCCCTCCACTTT | CASRTELSSYNSPLHF | NA | TRBV4-1 | NA | 16 | TRBJ1-6
TGTGCCAGCAGTTACTGGGGACAGGGGCCTAACTATGGCCACACCTTC | CASSYWGQGPNYGHTF | TRBD1 | TRBV6-5 | NA | 16 | TRBJ1-2
TGTGCCAGCAGCGACTGGGGGGGGGAGACCCAGTACTTC | CASSDWGGETQYF | TRBD2 | TRBV3-1/TRBV3-2 | NA | 13 | TRBJ2-5
TGTGCCAGCAGCCCCGGGGGGAGCTCCTACGAGCAGTACTTC | CASSPGGSSYEQYF | TRBD2 | TRBV11-2 | NA | 14 | TRBJ2-7
TGCGCCAGCAGCTGGACAGGGGACGGCAATCAGCCCCAGCATTTT | CASSWTGDGNQPQHF | TRBD1 | TRBV5-1 | NA | 15 | TRBJ1-5
TGCGCCAGCAGCCAGCTTTTGAGTAGCGGGGTCTGGAGCTCCTACAATGAGCAGTTCTTC | CASSQLLSSGVWSSYNEQFF | TRBD2 | TRBV4-3 | NA | 20 | TRBJ2-1
TGTGCTAGCAGCCAGACTAGCGGGGGACCCTACAATGAGCAGTTCTTC | CASSQTSGGPYNEQFF | TRBD2 | TRBV7-7 | NA | 16 | TRBJ2-1
TGTGCCATCAGGGGGGACAGGGGATCTTCCACAGATACGCAGTATTTT | CAIRGDRGSSTDTQYF | TRBD1 | TRBV10-3 | few | 16 | TRBJ2-3
TGTGCCAGCAGCTTGACAGGGGGCCACACCGGGGAGCTGTTTTTT | CASSLTGGHTGELFF | TRBD1 | TRBV5-4 | NA | 15 | TRBJ2-2
TGTGCCAGTAGTCCCCACACCGGGACAGGGACTCCCTATGGCTACACCTTC | CASSPHTGTGTPYGYTF | TRBD1 | TRBV19 | once | 17 | TRBJ1-2
TGTGCCAGCAGCCCCTCGGGGGGGCCCTCCTACAATGAGCAGTTCTTC | CASSPSGGPSYNEQFF | TRBD2 | TRBV11-3 | NA | 16 | TRBJ2-1
TGTGCCAGCAGCACCCTTACAACTAGGGAAGAGACCCAGTACTTC | CASSTLTTREETQYF | NA | TRBV11-2 | NA | 15 | TRBJ2-5
TGTGCCAGCAGTGGGCAAGGGCTAGCGGGAGGGCAAGGGCAGTATTTT | CASSGQGLAGGQGQYF | TRBD2 | TRBV2 | NA | 16 | TRBJ2-3
TGTGCCAGCAGCACGGGACAGGGAGGGAATCAGCCCCAGCATTTT | CASSTGQGGNQPQHF | TRBD1 | TRBV7-6 | NA | 15 | TRBJ1-5
TGTGCCAGCAGTTACTACGGGACAGGCCAAGAGACCCAGTACTTC | CASSYYGTGQETQYF | TRBD1 | TRBV6-2/TRBV6-3 | NA | 15 | TRBJ2-5
TGCAGTGCTAGTGAGCTCCGGGGAGATACGCAGTATTTT | CSASELRGDTQYF | NA | TRBV20-1 | NA | 13 | TRBJ2-3
TGTGCCAGCAGCCCTGGGGGGGGCAAAAACATTCAGTACTTC | CASSPGGGKNIQYF | TRBD2 | TRBV9 | once | 14 | TRBJ2-4
TGCGCCAGCAACCCCCCCGGAGTCTTGGATGAGCAGTTCTTC | CASNPPGVLDEQFF | NA | TRBV5-1 | few | 14 | TRBJ2-1
TGTGCCAGCAGTTTTGATAAACGTACCCAGGGGGGCTACACCTTC | CASSFDKRTQGGYTF | NA | TRBV6-5 | NA | 15 | TRBJ1-2
TGTGCCAGCAGCTCAGGGGTTTTTAAGACCCAGTACTTC | CASSSGVFKTQYF | NA | TRBV11-2 | NA | 13 | TRBJ2-5
TGTGCCAGCAGCTTAATGGGTGGGCTCTCCTACAATGAGCAGTTCTTC | CASSLMGGLSYNEQFF | NA | TRBV7-3 | NA | 16 | TRBJ2-1
TGTGCCAGCAGTGAAACGGGACAGGGTATAGGTTCACCCCTCCACTTT | CASSETGQGIGSPLHF | TRBD1 | TRBV6-4 | NA | 16 | TRBJ1-6
TGTGCCAGCAGTTATGCAGAAATGAACACTGAAGCTTTCTTT | CASSYAEMNTEAFF | NA | TRBV6-5 | NA | 14 | TRBJ1-1
TGTGCCACCAGCAGAGTCGTTGGGACAGGGGGCCCCTACGAGCAGTACTTC | CATSRVVGTGGPYEQYF | TRBD1 | TRBV15 | NA | 17 | TRBJ2-7
TGTGCCAGCTCACCAGCCTCCCGGACAGGAATATACGAGCAGTACTTC | CASSPASRTGIYEQYF | TRBD1 | TRBV18 | NA | 16 | TRBJ2-7
TGTGCCAGCAGTGAAAGATGGACTAGCGGGGGCAATGAGCAGTTCTTC | CASSERWTSGGNEQFF | TRBD2 | TRBV6-1 | NA | 16 | TRBJ2-1
TGTGCCAGCAGAGATGGGAGGGTTCTTGGAAACACCATATATTTT | CASRDGRVLGNTIYF | NA | TRBV5-4 | NA | 15 | TRBJ1-3
TGTGCCAGCAGTTTACAGGGGGCTTACGAGCAGTACTTC | CASSLQGAYEQYF | TRBD1 | TRBV28 | NA | 13 | TRBJ2-7
TGCGCCAGCAGTCCGGAGGCTGAAGCTTTCTTT | CASSPEAEAFF | NA | TRBV10-2 | NA | 11 | TRBJ1-1
TGCGCCAGCAGCCTTGATCCGGGATCTGAGGCTTTCTTT | CASSLDPGSEAFF | NA | TRBV5-1 | NA | 13 | TRBJ1-1
TGTGCCAGCAGTTTATGGAAAGGCGGAATAGCCAAAAACATTCAGTACTTC | CASSLWKGGIAKNIQYF | NA | TRBV28 | NA | 17 | TRBJ2-4
TGCGCCAGCAGCCCCGACAGGGACGGCTACACCTTC | CASSPDRDGYTF | TRBD1 | TRBV5-1 | NA | 12 | TRBJ1-2
TGTGCCAGCAGCTTGGCCCCAGGGGCAGCTAATGAAAAACTGTTTTTT | CASSLAPGAANEKLFF | NA | TRBV5-4 | few | 16 | TRBJ1-4
TGTGCCAGCAGCTTAGTTCGGTCAGATACGCAGTATTTT | CASSLVRSDTQYF | NA | TRBV7-9 | NA | 13 | TRBJ2-3
TGTGCCAGCTCACCCCAGGGGCGTGGAGAAAAACTGTTTTTT | CASSPQGRGEKLFF | NA | TRBV18 | NA | 14 | TRBJ1-4
TGTGCCAGCAGTTCGGGGGACTGGGAGTATGGCTACACCTTC | CASSSGDWEYGYTF | NA | TRBV7-9 | NA | 14 | TRBJ1-2
TGTGCCAGCTCACCAGGGGGGACCAAGTACAATGAGCAGTTCTTC | CASSPGGTKYNEQFF | NA | TRBV18 | NA | 15 | TRBJ2-1
TGTGCCAGCAGTTTATCTAGCGGCTCCTACGAGCAGTACTTC | CASSLSSGSYEQYF | NA | TRBV27 | once | 14 | TRBJ2-7
TGTGCCAGCAGCTTAGATCGGAACACTGAAGCTTTCTTT | CASSLDRNTEAFF | NA | TRBV7-2 | NA | 13 | TRBJ1-1
TGTGCCAGCAGCTTAGACAGGGGGGTCTCACCCCTCCACTTT | CASSLDRGVSPLHF | TRBD1 | TRBV7-3 | NA | 14 | TRBJ1-6
TGTGCCAGCAGCTTTTTCGCGCGGGGAGGAAGCAATCAGCCCCAGCATTTT | CASSFFARGGSNQPQHF | NA | TRBV7-2 | NA | 17 | TRBJ1-5
TGTGCCAGCAGCCCAAGGACCGGGGGATGGACTGAAGCTTTCTTT | CASSPRTGGWTEAFF | NA | TRBV5-4 | NA | 15 | TRBJ1-1
TGTGCCAGCAGCCCGGGACGGGGGAGCACTGAAGCTTTCTTT | CASSPGRGSTEAFF | NA | TRBV7-2 | many | 14 | TRBJ1-1